This T cell receptor (beta chain) was identified during a study of beta chain features in type 1 diabetes. Every isolated RNA sample was fully reverse transcribed, so sequencing captured expressed TCRB transcripts. Clones were read by immunoSEQ multiplex PCR, and TCRdb kept only the in-frame ones, dropping some. The profile shows about 140,000 clones, 10% to 15% of them singletons. Findings and caveats of the study: A moderate, significant TCRB CDR3 shortening appeared in type 1 diabetes across four CD4+ subsets.

The sample holds a few counts of this clone. The target antigen is unknown. Trimming left V 8 bases short and J 1 base short, with 11 bases between. The CDR3 has 13 residues. Germline V CDR1 and CDR2: SGHAT, FQNNGV. Material for sequencing was central memory CD4+ T cells from blood. The gene calls are TRBV11-2 and TRBJ2-5; D possibly matches TRBD1 or TRBD2 (5 bases each). The receptor's source is a man in his late teens or twenties with type 1 diabetes. This CDR3 reads CASSLGPQETQYF. The DNA of the CDR3 is TGTGCCAGCTCCCTGGGACCCCAAGAGACCCAGTACTTC. The full variable domain, with the rest looked up from reference TRBV11-2 and TRBJ2-5, is EAGVAQSPRYKIIEKRQSVAFWCNPISGHATLYWYQQILGQGPKLLIQFQNNGVVDDSQLPKDRFSAERLKGVDSTLKIQPAKLEDSAVYLCASSLGPQETQYFGPGTRLLVL.